The 26 T cell receptor beta chains below all came from one sample that was sequenced in a study of CD8 T cells in Susac syndrome. Random hexamers primed reverse transcription of roughly 0.45 to 1 ug RNA. TCRdb fed the immunoSEQ multiplex PCR reads into MiXCR, producing one record per CDR3 protein. The sample has 120,000 or so distinct CDR3 sequences, about 95% seen once. What was sequenced was CD4+ T cells from PBMCs. The receptors here all came from a human donor in good health.

The chain uses TRBV7-2 and TRBJ2-7, with 8 bases identical to TRBD1. V shed 4 bases and J 5 bases; nucleotides not matched to a gene: 16. The CDR3 consists of 17 residues. CDR1 and CDR2 from the germline V gene are SGHTA and FQGNSA. The CDR3, as DNA: TGTGCCAGCAGCTCTCCGAATCAGGGGGCGCTGGAAAACGAGCAGTACTTC. This sequence encodes CASSSPNQGALENEQYF.

This chain links TRBV2 with TRBJ2-5; 8 bases map to TRBD1. The CDR3 is 15 amino acids. Germline V gene data show CDR1 as SNHLY and CDR2 as FYNNEI. J was trimmed by 2 bases and V by 4 bases; bases with no gene match: 6. The CDR3 DNA sequence: TGTGCCAGCAGTGCGGTAGGGACAGGTCAAGAGACCCAGTACTTC. Its translation: CASSAVGTGQETQYF.

This clonotype came up once. The chain uses TRBV2 and TRBJ2-5; D unclear. Per the germline V gene, CDR1 is SNHLY and CDR2 is FYNNEI. This CDR3 has 12 residues. Deletions cut 7 bases from V and 7 bases from J, with 13 bases between. Written as DNA, the CDR3 is TGTGCCAGCACCACACAAGGGTGGACCCAGTACTTC. Its protein product is CASTTQGWTQYF.

This chain uses TRBV19 with TRBJ1-3; unclear D gene. This CDR3 contains 15 residues. V gave up 2 bases and J gave up 0 bases, with 8 bases separating them. Looked up from germline, CDR1 is LNHDA and CDR2 is SQIVND (reference sequence). The chain's CDR3 is CASSISKDSGNTIYF. The CDR3 DNA reads as TGTGCCAGTAGTATATCGAAAGACTCTGGAAACACCATATATTTT.

This clonotype was seen once. The V gene is TRBV5-1, the J gene TRBJ1-1; perhaps TRBD1 as D (5 bases). CDR3 size: 16 residues. V lost 0 bases to trimming and J lost 1 base, with 13 bases between them. Germline loops: CDR1 SGHRS, CDR2 YFSETQ. As DNA, the CDR3 is TGCGCCAGCAGCTTGGATGTTATTACAGGGAACACTGAAGCTTTCTTT. This codes for CASSLDVITGNTEAFF. Variable domain in full (rest from reference TRBV5-1 and TRBJ1-1): KAGVTQTPRYLIKTRGQQVTLSCSPISGHRSVSWYQQTPGQGLQFLFEYFSETQRNKGNFPGRFSGRQFSNSRSEMNVSTLELGDSALYLCASSLDVITGNTEAFFGQGTRLTVV.

The gene calls are TRBV30 and TRBJ2-4, with D perhaps TRBD2 (6 bases). Trimming left V 5 bases short and J 7 bases short, with 21 bases between. Germline V lookup: CDR1 GTSNPN, CDR2 SVGIG (reference sequence). CDR3 size: 15 residues. In nucleotides, the CDR3 is TGTGCCTGGGGGAGGTCAGGTGGGAGTAGGAACATTCAGTACTTC. Protein product: CAWGRSGGSRNIQYF.

The chain is built from TRBV28 and TRBJ2-7, with a tentative D call TRBD1 (5 bases). Germline loops: CDR1 MDHEN, CDR2 SYDVKM. V dropped 8 bases and J dropped 3 bases, with 11 bases sitting between them. There are 12 residues in the CDR3. The CDR3 DNA reads as TGTGCCAGCCAGGGAATTCTCTACGAGCAGTACTTC. Protein sequence: CASQGILYEQYF.

The V and J genes are TRBV30 and TRBJ2-3, with unresolved D. Germline V CDR1 and CDR2: GTSNPN, SVGIG (reference sequence). The CDR3 extends over 12 amino acids. Trimming stripped 4 bases from V and 1 base from J, with 6 bases between. Here the CDR3 DNA reads TGTGCCTGGACGGTGGGCACAGATACGCAGTATTTT. Translation: CAWTVGTDTQYF. The entire variable domain, with the rest obtained from reference TRBV30 and TRBJ2-3, is as follows: SQTIHQWPATLVQPVGSPLSLECTVEGTSNPNLYWYRQAAGRGLQLLFYSVGIGQISSEVPQNLSASRPQDRQFILSSKKLLLSDSGFYLCAWTVGTDTQYFGPGTRLTVL.

The CDR3 sequence is CASSLRAGQQTYEQYF. CDR3 coding DNA: TGCGCCAGCAGCCTTCGAGCGGGGCAGCAAACCTACGAGCAGTACTTC. The rearrangement links TRBV4-1 to TRBJ2-7; 7 positions match TRBD2. CDR1 and CDR2 (germline): MGHRA, YSYEKL. V lost 4 bases to trimming and J lost 2 bases; unmatched junction nucleotides: 11. The CDR3 contains 16 residues.

V gene TRBV2 combines with J gene TRBJ1-1; D ambiguous. The V gene's germline CDR1 is SNHLY and CDR2 FYNNEI. This CDR3 region has 14 residues. With 7 bases removed from V and 0 bases from J, the gap between germline ends came to 12 bases. This CDR3 reads CASTVGGLNTEAFF. For the CDR3, the DNA is TGTGCCAGCACAGTCGGCGGACTGAACACTGAAGCTTTCTTT.

The chain employs TRBV18 and TRBJ2-5; D remains ambiguous. The V end was cut by 6 bases, the J end by 5 bases, with 16 bases between. Germline-derived CDR1 and CDR2 are KGHSH and LQKENI. This CDR3 is 14 amino acids long. Here the CDR3 reads CASSPVTLSETQYF. As DNA, the CDR3 is TGTGCCAGCTCCCCAGTGACCCTGTCTGAGACCCAGTACTTC.

The rearrangement joins TRBV2 to TRBJ1-1; tentatively, D is TRBD1 (6 bases). The CDR3 runs to 13 residues. The V end lost 7 bases, the J end lost 4 bases, and 13 bases lay between the germline ends. Germline assignment: CDR1 SNHLY and CDR2 FYNNEI. The CDR3 region is CASTWTVTTEAFF. In DNA, the CDR3 is TGTGCCAGCACTTGGACAGTAACCACTGAAGCTTTCTTT. The variable domain in full, with the rest retrieved from reference TRBV2 and TRBJ1-1, is EPEVTQTPSHQVTQMGQEVILRCVPISNHLYFYWYRQILGQKVEFLVSFYNNEISEKSEIFDDQFSVERPDGSNFTLKIRSTKLEDSAMYFCASTWTVTTEAFFGQGTRLTVV.

The chain is built from TRBV7-2 and TRBJ1-5; 8 nucleotides line up with TRBD1. The CDR3 extends over 17 amino acids. Germline lookup yields CDR1 SGHTA and CDR2 FQGNSA. Unmatched junction bases numbered 6, after V lost 1 base and J lost 1 base. The CDR3 bases are TGTGCCAGCAGCTTAGATCGGACAGGGTCAAGCAATCAGCCCCAGCATTTT. Its protein product is CASSLDRTGSSNQPQHF.

The rearrangement uses TRBV6-5 and TRBJ1-1; D is undetermined. V was trimmed by 0 bases and J by 11 bases, leaving 16 bases between them. Germline V lookup: CDR1 MNHEY, CDR2 SVGAGI. CDR3 size: 14 residues. This chain's CDR3 is CASSYSIRSPRAFF. CDR3 in DNA: TGTGCCAGCAGTTACTCGATACGGAGCCCGCGGGCTTTCTTT.

The genes are TRBV10-3 and TRBJ2-7, with 7 positions matching TRBD1. The CDR3 is 13 amino acids. The trim removed 4 bases at V and 3 bases at J, leaving 3 bases unmatched. The germline gives CDR1 ENHRY, CDR2 SYGVKD. In nucleotides, the CDR3 is TGTGCCATCAGTGCCCGGGACAGCTACGAGCAGTACTTC. This gives the protein CAISARDSYEQYF.

This clonotype was recorded a few times. The rearrangement joins TRBV29-1 to TRBJ2-7; D gene uncertain. Trimming removed 4 bases from V and 1 base from J, with 8 bases in between. CDR1 and CDR2 from the germline V gene are SQVTM and ANQGSEA. The CDR3 has 12 amino acids. The CDR3 loop is CSVGGLSYEQYF. CDR3 bases: TGCAGCGTTGGCGGCTTGTCCTACGAGCAGTACTTC.

The chain carries TRBV6-5 and TRBJ2-2, with 9 nucleotides matching TRBD1. Trimming at V came to 6 bases and at J to 6 bases, leaving 5 bases not matched to a gene. The CDR3 runs 14 residues. CDR1 is MNHEY, CDR2 SVGAGI, per germline. DNA of the CDR3: TGTGCCAGCAGAGGGACAGGGTTTCCCGGGGAGCTGTTTTTT. It translates to CASRGTGFPGELFF.

CDR3 bases: TGTGCCAGCAGTTTCAGCCCCCAAGAGACCCAGTACTTC. This translates into CASSFSPQETQYF. The chain employs TRBV6-5 and TRBJ2-5; D remains unclear. V was cut by 4 bases and J by 1 base, with 7 bases left in between. This CDR3 region has 13 residues. Germline V CDR1 and CDR2: MNHEY, SVGAGI.

This clonotype appeared a single time. The V and J genes are TRBV7-2 and TRBJ2-7; TRBD1 aligns across 8 bases. V shed 6 bases, J shed 2 bases, and the junction held 9 bases outside the gene matches. This CDR3 spans 15 amino acids. CDR1 is SGHTA, CDR2 FQGNSA, per germline. The CDR3 coding sequence is TGTGCCAGCAGTAAGGACCGGGACAGGACCTACGAGCAGTACTTC. The encoded protein is CASSKDRDRTYEQYF.

V usage is TRBV18 and J usage is TRBJ1-1; 7 bases line up with TRBD1. V lost 3 bases to trimming and J lost 11 bases; unmatched junction nucleotides: 12. The germline V gene encodes CDR1 KGHSH and CDR2 LQKENI. This CDR3 spans 14 amino acids. The CDR3 region is CASSPDRVQRGAFF. The CDR3 DNA is TGTGCCAGCTCACCCGACAGGGTACAAAGAGGGGCTTTCTTT. Full variable domain (remainder filled in from reference TRBV18 and TRBJ1-1): NAGVMQNPRHLVRRRGQEARLRCSPMKGHSHVYWYRQLPEEGLKFMVYLQKENIIDESGMPKERFSAEFPKEGPSILRIQQVVRGDSAAYFCASSPDRVQRGAFFGQGTRLTVV.

The chain uses TRBV3-1 and TRBJ1-5; D is ambiguous. The CDR3 is 13 amino acids. V lost 1 base and J 6 bases, leaving 7 bases between the germline ends. Germline V gene sequence: CDR1 LGHDT, CDR2 YNNKEL (reference sequence). CDR3: CASSQAGSQPQHF. The DNA of the CDR3 is TGTGCCAGCAGCCAAGCGGGGAGTCAGCCCCAGCATTTT.

The chain carries TRBV27 and TRBJ1-1; no clear D. CDR1 is MNHEY, CDR2 SMNVEV, per germline (reference sequence). V lost 1 base and J lost 6, with 9 bases in between. The CDR3 totals 13 residues. CDR3 residues: CASSLLGQSEAFF. CDR3 DNA sequence: TGTGCCAGCAGTTTATTAGGTCAGTCTGAAGCTTTCTTT.

V is TRBV3-1 and J is TRBJ2-1; D may match TRBD1 or TRBD2 (6 bases each). V was pared by 0 bases and J by 7 bases, with 13 bases between. The CDR3 has 15 amino acids. Germline V CDR1 and CDR2: LGHDT, YNNKEL (reference sequence). The CDR3 spells CASSQEGRGRNEQFF. For the CDR3, the DNA is TGTGCCAGCAGCCAAGAGGGCCGGGGGCGGAATGAGCAGTTCTTC.

DNA for the CDR3: TGTGCCAGCAGTTCCGACAGGGGGAGTGAGCAGTACTTC. Its translation is CASSSDRGSEQYF. V gene TRBV6-5 combines with J gene TRBJ2-7, with TRBD1 identical over 9 bases. Germline CDR1 and CDR2: MNHEY and SVGAGI. The CDR3 is 13 residues long. V trimming: 4 bases; J trimming: 7 bases; junction bases outside the gene matches: 5.

CDR3 coding DNA: TGTGCCAGCAGAAAGGGGGGGACAGGGGAATCTAATGAAAAACTGTTTTTT. This translates into CASRKGGTGESNEKLFF. This sequence joins TRBV3-1 and TRBJ1-4; TRBD1 matches 10 bases. V was pared by 6 bases and J by 3 bases, with 10 bases of the junction left unmatched. The CDR3 spans 17 residues. Germline CDR1 and CDR2: LGHDT and YNNKEL (reference sequence).

The chain combines TRBV29-1 with TRBJ2-3; possibly TRBD2 for D (5 bases). The CDR3 totals 14 residues. Trimming took off 4 bases at V and 2 bases at J, with 13 bases between the two ends. From germline, CDR1 is SQVTM and CDR2 ANQGSEA. The CDR3 reads CSVGAGLITDTQYF. In nucleotides, the CDR3 is TGCAGCGTTGGGGCGGGCCTAATCACAGATACGCAGTATTTT.